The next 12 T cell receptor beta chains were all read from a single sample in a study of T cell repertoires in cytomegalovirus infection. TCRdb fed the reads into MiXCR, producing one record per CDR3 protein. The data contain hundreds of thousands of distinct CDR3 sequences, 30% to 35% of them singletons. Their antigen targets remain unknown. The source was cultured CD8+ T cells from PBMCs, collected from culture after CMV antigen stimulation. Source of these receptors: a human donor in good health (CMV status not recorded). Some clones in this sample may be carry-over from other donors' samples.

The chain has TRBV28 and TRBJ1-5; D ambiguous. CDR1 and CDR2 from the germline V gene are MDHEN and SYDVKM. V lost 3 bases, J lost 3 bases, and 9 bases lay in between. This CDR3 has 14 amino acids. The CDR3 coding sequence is TGTGCCAGCAGTTTGTGGAAGGACAATCAGCCCCAGCATTTT. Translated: CASSLWKDNQPQHF. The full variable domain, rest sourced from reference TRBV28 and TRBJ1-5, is DVKVTQSSRYLVKRTGEKVFLECVQDMDHENMFWYRQDPGLGLRLIYFSYDVKMKEKGDIPEGYSVSREKKERFSLILESASTNQTSMYLCASSLWKDNQPQHFGDGTRLSIL.

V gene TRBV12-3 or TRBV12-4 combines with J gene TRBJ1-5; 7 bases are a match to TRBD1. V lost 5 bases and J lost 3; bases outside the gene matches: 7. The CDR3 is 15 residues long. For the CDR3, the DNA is TGTGCCAGCAGTCCTCCCGACAGGGACAATCAGCCCCAGCATTTT. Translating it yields CASSPPDRDNQPQHF.

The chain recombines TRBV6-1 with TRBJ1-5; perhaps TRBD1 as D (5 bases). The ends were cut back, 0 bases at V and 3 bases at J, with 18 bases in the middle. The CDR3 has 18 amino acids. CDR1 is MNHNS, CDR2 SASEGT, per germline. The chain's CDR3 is CASSEARGGVATNQPQHF. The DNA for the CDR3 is TGTGCCAGCAGTGAAGCACGCGGGGGAGTCGCGACCAATCAGCCCCAGCATTTT.

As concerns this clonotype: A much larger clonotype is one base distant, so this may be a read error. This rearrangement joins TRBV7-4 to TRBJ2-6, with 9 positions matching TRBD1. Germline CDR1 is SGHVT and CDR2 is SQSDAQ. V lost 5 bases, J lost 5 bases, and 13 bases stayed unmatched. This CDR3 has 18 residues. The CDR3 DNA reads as TGTGCCAGCAGCGGGAACAGGGGGCGCAGTTTCAGGGCCAACGTCCTGACTTTC. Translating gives CASSGNRGRSFRANVLTF.

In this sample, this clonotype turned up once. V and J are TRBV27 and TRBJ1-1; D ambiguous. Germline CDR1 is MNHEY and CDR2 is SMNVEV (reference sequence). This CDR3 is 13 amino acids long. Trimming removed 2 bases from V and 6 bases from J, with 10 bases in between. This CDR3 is CASSLAGFAEAFF. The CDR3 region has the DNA TGTGCCAGCAGTTTAGCTGGGTTCGCTGAAGCTTTCTTT.

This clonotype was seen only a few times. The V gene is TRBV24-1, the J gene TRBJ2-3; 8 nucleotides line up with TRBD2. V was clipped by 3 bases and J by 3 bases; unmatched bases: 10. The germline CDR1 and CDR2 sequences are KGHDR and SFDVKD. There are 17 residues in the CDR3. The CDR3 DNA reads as TGTGCCACCAGTGATACGGACACGAGCGGGGGAACAGATACGCAGTATTTT. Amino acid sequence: CATSDTDTSGGTDTQYF.

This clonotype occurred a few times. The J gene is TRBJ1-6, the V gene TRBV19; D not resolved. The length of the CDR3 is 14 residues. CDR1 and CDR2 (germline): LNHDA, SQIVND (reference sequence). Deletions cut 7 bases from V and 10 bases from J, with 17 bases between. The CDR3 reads CASTPAGVGSPLHF. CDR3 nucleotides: TGTGCCAGTACCCCGGCGGGTGTAGGGTCACCCCTCCACTTT. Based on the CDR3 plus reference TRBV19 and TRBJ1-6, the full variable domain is DGGITQSPKYLFRKEGQNVTLSCEQNLNHDAMYWYRQDPGQGLRLIYYSQIVNDFQKGDIAEGYSVSREKKESFPLTVTSAQKNPTAFYLCASTPAGVGSPLHFGNGTRLTVT.

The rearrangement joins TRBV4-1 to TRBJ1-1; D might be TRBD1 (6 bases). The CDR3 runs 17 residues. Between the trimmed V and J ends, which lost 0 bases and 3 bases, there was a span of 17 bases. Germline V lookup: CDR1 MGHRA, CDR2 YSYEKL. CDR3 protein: CASSQDWDTILDTEAFF. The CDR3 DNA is TGCGCCAGCAGCCAAGATTGGGACACCATCCTGGACACTGAAGCTTTCTTT.

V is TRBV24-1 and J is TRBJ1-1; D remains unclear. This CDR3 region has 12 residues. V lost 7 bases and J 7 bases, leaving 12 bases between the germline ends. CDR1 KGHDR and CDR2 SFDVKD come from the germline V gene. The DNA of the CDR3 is TGTGCCACCAGGGCCGGGTCTGGTGAAGCTTTCTTT. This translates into CATRAGSGEAFF.

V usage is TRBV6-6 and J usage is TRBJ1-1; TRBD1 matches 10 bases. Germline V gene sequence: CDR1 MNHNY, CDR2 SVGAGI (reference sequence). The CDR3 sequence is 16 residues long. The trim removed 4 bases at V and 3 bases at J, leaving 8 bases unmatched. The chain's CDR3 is CASSFRDRGVHTEAFF. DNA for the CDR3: TGTGCCAGCAGTTTCAGGGACAGGGGAGTTCACACTGAAGCTTTCTTT.

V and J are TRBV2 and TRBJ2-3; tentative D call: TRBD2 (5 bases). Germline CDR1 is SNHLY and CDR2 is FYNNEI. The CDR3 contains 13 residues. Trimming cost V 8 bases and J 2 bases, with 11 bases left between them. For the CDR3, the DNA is TGTGCCAGCCCACTCGGGAACACAGATACGCAGTATTTT. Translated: CASPLGNTDTQYF. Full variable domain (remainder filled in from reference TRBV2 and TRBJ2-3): EPEVTQTPSHQVTQMGQEVILRCVPISNHLYFYWYRQILGQKVEFLVSFYNNEISEKSEIFDDQFSVERPDGSNFTLKIRSTKLEDSAMYFCASPLGNTDTQYFGPGTRLTVL.

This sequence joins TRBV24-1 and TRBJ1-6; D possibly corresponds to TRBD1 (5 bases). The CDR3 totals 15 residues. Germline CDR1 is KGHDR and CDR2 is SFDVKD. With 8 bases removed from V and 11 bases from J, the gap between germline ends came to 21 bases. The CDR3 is CATNPFYGALPPLHF. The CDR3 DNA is TGTGCCACCAACCCTTTTTATGGGGCCTTACCACCCCTCCACTTT.